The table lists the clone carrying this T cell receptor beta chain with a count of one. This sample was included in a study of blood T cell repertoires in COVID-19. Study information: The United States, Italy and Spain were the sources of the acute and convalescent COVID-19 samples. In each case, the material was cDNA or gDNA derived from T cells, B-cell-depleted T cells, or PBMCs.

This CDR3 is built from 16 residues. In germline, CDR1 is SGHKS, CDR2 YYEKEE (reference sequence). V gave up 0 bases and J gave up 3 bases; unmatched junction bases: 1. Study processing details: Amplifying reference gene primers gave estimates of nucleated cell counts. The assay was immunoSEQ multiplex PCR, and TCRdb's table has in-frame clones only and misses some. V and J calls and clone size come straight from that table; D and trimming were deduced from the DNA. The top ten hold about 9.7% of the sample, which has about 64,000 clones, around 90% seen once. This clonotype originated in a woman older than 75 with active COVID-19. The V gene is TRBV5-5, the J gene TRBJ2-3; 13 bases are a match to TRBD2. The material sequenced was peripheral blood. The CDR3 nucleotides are TGTGCCAGCAGCTTGGAACTAGCGGGGGGGACAGATACGCAGTATTTT. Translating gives CASSLELAGGTDTQYF.